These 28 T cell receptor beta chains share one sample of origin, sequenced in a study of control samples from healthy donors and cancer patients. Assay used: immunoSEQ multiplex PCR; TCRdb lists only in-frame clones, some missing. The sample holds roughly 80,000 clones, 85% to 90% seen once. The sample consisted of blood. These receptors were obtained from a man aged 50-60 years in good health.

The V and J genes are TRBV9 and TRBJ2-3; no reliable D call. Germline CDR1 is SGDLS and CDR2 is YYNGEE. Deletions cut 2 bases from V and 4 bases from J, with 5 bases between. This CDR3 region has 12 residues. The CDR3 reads CASSVFADTQYF. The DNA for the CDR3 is TGTGCCAGCAGCGTTTTCGCAGATACGCAGTATTTT.

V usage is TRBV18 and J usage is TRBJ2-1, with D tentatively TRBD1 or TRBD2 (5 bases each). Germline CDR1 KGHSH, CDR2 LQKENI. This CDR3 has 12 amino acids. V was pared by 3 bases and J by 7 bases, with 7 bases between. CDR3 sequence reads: CASSPRENEQFF. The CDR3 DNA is TGTGCCAGCTCACCCAGGGAGAATGAGCAGTTCTTC.

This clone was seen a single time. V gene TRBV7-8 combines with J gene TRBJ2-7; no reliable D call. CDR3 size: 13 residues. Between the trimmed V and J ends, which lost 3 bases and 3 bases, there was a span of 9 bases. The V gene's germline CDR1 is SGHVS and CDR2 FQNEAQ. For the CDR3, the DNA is TGTGCCAGCAGCTTGGGTGGGGTCTACGAGCAGTACTTC. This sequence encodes CASSLGGVYEQYF.

In DNA form, the CDR3 reads TGTGCCAGTAGTCCAGGTTTGGTGACTAATGAAAAACTGTTTTTT. It translates to CASSPGLVTNEKLFF. This chain joins TRBV19 and TRBJ1-4; the D is unclear. V dropped 5 bases and J dropped 2 bases, with 12 bases sitting between them. Germline-derived CDR1 and CDR2 are LNHDA and SQIVND (reference sequence). The CDR3 covers 15 residues.

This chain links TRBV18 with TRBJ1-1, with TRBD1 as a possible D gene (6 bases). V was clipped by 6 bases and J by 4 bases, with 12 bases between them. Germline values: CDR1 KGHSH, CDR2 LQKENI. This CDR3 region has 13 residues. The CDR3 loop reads CASSRTESTEAFF. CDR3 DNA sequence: TGTGCCAGCTCGCGGACAGAGAGCACTGAAGCTTTCTTT.

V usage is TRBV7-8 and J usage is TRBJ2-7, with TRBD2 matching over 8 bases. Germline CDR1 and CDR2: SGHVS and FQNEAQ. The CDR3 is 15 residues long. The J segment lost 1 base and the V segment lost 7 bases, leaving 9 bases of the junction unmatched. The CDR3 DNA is TGTGCCAGCACCGAGCTAGCGGGCGGTTCCTACGAGCAGTACTTC. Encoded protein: CASTELAGGSYEQYF. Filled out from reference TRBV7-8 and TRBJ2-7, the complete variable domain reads GAGVSQSPRYKVAKRGQDVALRCDPISGHVSLFWYQQALGQGPEFLTYFQNEAQLDKSGLPSDRFFAERPEGSVSTLKIQRTQQEDSAVYLCASTELAGGSYEQYFGPGTRLTVT.

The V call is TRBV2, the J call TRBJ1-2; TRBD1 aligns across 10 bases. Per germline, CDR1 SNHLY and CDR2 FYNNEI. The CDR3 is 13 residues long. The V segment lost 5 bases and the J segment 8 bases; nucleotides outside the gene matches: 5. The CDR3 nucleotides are TGTGCCAGCAGTACTGACAGGGGGCGAGGCTACACCTTC. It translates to CASSTDRGRGYTF.

CDR3 coding DNA: TGTGCCAGCAGTGAAGCTGCCAGGGGGCAGGCTTTCTTT. Translated: CASSEAARGQAFF. V and J are TRBV6-1 and TRBJ1-1, with 8 positions matching TRBD1. With V trimmed by 0 bases and J by 11 bases, 5 bases remained unmatched. CDR1 and CDR2 (germline): MNHNS, SASEGT. This CDR3 is built from 13 residues.

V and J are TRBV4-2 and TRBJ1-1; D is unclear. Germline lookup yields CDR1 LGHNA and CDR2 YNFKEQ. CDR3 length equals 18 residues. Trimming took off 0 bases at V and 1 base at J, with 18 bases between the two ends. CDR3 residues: CASSQDNGGGLGNTEAFF. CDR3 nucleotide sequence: TGTGCCAGCAGCCAAGATAACGGTGGTGGGTTGGGGAACACTGAAGCTTTCTTT.

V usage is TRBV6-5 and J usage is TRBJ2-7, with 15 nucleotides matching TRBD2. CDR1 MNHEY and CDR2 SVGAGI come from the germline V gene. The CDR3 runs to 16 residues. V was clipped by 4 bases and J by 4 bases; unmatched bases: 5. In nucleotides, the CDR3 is TGTGCCAGCAGTTCCCCCGGGACTAGCGGGGGGTACGAGCAGTACTTC. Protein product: CASSSPGTSGGYEQYF.

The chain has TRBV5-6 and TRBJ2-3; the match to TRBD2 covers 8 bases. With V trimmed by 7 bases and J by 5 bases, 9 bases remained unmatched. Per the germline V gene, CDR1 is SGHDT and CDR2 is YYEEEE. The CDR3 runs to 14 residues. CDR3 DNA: TGTGCCAGCGGACTAGCAGGACTAGGAGATACGCAGTATTTT. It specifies CASGLAGLGDTQYF.

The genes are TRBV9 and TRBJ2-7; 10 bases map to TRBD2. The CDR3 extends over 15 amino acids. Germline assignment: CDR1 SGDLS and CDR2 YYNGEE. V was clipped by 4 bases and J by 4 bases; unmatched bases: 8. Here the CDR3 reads CASSPQLAGRYEQYF. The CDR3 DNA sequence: TGTGCCAGCAGCCCCCAACTAGCGGGGAGGTACGAGCAGTACTTC.

CDR3 region: CASIGDSLGTEAFF. CDR3 bases: TGTGCCAGCATTGGGGACAGTTTGGGAACTGAAGCTTTCTTT. The chain has TRBV6-5 and TRBJ1-1; 7 bases are shared with TRBD1. The J segment lost 5 bases and the V segment lost 7 bases, leaving 10 bases of the junction unmatched. The CDR3 totals 14 residues. In germline, CDR1 is MNHEY, CDR2 SVGAGI.

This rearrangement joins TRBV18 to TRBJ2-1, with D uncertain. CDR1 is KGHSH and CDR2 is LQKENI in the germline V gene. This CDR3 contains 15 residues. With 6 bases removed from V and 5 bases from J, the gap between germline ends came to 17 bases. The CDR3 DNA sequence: TGTGCCAGCTCCCTTTTGCGAGGTATCGACAATGAGCAGTTCTTC. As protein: CASSLLRGIDNEQFF.

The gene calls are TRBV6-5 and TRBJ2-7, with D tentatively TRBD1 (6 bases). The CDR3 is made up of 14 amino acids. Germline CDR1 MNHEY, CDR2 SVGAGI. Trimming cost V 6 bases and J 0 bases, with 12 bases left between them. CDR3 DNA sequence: TGTGCCAGCAGATGGGACACCAGCTCCTACGAGCAGTACTTC. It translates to CASRWDTSSYEQYF.

Here the CDR3 DNA reads TGTGCCAGCAGCTCCCGACCCCCGGGGCGGCTGAACACTGAAGCTTTCTTT. This encodes CASSSRPPGRLNTEAFF. The genes are TRBV11-3 and TRBJ1-1; the D gene is possibly TRBD1 (5 bases). Germline CDR1 SGHNT, CDR2 YENEEA. This CDR3 is built from 17 residues. Trimming took off 4 bases at V and 0 bases at J, with 18 bases between the two ends.

The CDR3: CATSDPGLAVDEQFF. The DNA of the CDR3 is TGTGCCACCAGTGATCCGGGCTTAGCGGTAGATGAGCAGTTCTTC. The chain employs TRBV24-1 and TRBJ2-1; a weak D match, TRBD2 (6 bases). The CDR3 sequence is 15 residues long. Germline-derived CDR1 and CDR2 are KGHDR and SFDVKD. V was shortened by 3 bases and J by 8 bases, with 16 bases between the two germline ends.

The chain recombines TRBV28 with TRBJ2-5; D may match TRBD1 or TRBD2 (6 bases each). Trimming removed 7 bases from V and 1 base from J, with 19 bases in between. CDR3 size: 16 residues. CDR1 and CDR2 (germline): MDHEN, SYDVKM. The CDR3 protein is CASTSEGVGPQETQYF. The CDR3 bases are TGTGCCAGCACCTCGGAGGGGGTAGGTCCCCAAGAGACCCAGTACTTC.

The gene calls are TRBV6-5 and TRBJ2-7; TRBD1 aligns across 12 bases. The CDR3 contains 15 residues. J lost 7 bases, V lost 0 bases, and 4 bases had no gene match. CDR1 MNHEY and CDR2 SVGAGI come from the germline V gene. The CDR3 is CASSYSGQGAGEQYF. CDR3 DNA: TGTGCCAGCAGTTACTCGGGACAGGGGGCTGGGGAGCAGTACTTC.

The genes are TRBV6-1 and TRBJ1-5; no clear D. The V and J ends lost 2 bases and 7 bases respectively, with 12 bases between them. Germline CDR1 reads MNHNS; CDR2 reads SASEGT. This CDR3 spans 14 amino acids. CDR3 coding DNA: TGTGCCAGCAGTGAAAGAGGAAGTGGCCAGCCCCAGCATTTT. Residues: CASSERGSGQPQHF.

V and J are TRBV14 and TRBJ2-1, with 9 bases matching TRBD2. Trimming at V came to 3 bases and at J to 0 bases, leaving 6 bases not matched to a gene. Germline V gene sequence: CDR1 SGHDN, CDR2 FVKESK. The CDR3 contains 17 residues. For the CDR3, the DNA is TGTGCCAGCAGCCAGGCTCTTAGCGGGGGCTCCTACAATGAGCAGTTCTTC. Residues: CASSQALSGGSYNEQFF.

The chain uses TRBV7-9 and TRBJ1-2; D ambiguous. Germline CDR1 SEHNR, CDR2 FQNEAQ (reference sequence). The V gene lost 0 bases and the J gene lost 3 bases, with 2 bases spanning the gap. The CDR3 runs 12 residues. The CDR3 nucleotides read TGTGCCAGCAGCTTAGCGGACTATGGCTACACCTTC. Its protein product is CASSLADYGYTF.

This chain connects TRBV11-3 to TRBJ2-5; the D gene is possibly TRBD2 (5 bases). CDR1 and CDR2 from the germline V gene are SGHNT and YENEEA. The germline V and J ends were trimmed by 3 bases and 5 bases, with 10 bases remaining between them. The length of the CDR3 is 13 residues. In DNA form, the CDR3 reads TGTGCCAGCAGCTTCCTACTAGGGGAGACCCAGTACTTC. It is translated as CASSFLLGETQYF.

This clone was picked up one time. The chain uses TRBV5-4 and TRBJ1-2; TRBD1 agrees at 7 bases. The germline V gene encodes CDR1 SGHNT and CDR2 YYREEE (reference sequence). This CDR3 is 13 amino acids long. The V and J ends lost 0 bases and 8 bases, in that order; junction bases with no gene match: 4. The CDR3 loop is CASSLDRGKGYTF. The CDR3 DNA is TGTGCCAGCAGCTTGGACAGGGGAAAAGGCTACACCTTC.

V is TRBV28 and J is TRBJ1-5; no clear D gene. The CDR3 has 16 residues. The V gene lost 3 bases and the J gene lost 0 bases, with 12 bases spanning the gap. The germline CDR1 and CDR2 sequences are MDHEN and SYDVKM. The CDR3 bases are TGTGCCAGCAGTTTCCCCCGCGCTTATAGCAATCAGCCCCAGCATTTT. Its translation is CASSFPRAYSNQPQHF.

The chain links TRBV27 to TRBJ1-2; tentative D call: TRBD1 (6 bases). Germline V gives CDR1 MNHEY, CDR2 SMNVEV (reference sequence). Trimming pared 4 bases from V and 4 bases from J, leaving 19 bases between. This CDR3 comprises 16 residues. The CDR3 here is CASSWTPVGASYGYTF. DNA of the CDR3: TGTGCCAGCAGTTGGACCCCTGTGGGGGCAAGCTATGGCTACACCTTC.

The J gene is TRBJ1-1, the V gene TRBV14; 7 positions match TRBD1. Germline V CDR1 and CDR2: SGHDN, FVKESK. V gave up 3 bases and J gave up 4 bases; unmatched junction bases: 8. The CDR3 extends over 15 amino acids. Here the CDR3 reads CASSHRGDSLTEAFF. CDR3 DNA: TGTGCCAGCAGCCACCGGGGGGACAGCCTCACTGAAGCTTTCTTT.

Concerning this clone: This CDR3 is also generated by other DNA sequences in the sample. DNA of the CDR3: TGTGCCAGCAGCTTAGCTGGCCAGCGGGGGGCGGGGGCCAACGTCCTGACTTTC. This sequence encodes CASSLAGQRGAGANVLTF. The rearrangement joins TRBV11-2 to TRBJ2-6; 9 bases are shared with TRBD2. The CDR3 contains 18 residues. Germline loops: CDR1 SGHAT, CDR2 FQNNGV. The V gene end was trimmed by 1 base and the J gene end by 4 bases; junction bases not matched to a gene: 8.